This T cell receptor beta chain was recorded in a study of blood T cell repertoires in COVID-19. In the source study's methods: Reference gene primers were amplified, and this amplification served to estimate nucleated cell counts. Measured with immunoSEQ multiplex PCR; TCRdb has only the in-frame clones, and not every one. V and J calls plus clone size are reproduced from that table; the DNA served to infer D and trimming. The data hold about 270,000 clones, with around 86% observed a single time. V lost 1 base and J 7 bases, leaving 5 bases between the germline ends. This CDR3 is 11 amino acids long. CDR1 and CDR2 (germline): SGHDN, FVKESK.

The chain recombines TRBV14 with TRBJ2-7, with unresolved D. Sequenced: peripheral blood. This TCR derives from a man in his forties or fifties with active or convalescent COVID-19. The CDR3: CASSQVQEQYF. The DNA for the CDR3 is TGTGCCAGCAGCCAAGTGCAGGAGCAGTACTTC.